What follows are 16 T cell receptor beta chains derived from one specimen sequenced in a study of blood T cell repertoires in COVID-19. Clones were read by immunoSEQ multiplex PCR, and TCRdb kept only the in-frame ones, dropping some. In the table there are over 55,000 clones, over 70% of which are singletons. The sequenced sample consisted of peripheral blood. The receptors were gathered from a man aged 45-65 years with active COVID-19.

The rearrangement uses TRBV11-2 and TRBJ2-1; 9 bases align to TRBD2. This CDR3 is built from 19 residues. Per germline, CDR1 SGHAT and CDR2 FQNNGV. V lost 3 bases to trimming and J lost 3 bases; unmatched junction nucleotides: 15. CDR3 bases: TGTGCCAGCAGCTTTCAACCCCCCCTCCTAGCGGGGAACTACAATGAGCAGTTCTTC. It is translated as CASSFQPPLLAGNYNEQFF.

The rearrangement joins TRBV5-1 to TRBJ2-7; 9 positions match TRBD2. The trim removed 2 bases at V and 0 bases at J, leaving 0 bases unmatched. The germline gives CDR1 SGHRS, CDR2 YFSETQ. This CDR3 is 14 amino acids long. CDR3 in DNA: TGCGCCAGCAGCTTTAGCGGGAGCTCCTACGAGCAGTACTTC. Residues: CASSFSGSSYEQYF.

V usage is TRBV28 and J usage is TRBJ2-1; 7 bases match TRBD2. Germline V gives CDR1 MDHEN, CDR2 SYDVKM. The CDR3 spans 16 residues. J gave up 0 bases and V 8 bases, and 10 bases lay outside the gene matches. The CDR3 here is CASLMGGSLSYNEQFF. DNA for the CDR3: TGTGCCAGCCTCATGGGGGGGTCGCTCTCCTACAATGAGCAGTTCTTC.

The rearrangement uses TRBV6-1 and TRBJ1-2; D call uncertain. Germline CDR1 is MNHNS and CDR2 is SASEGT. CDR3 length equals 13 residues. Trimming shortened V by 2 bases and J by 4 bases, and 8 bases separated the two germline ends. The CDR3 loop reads CASSESGGYGYTF. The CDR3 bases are TGTGCCAGCAGTGAATCAGGTGGCTATGGCTACACCTTC.

The CDR3 reads CASSSDEVSNQPQHF. CDR3 DNA sequence: TGTGCCAGCAGTAGCGACGAAGTTAGCAATCAGCCCCAGCATTTT. V gene TRBV6-2 or TRBV6-3 combines with J gene TRBJ1-5; D is uncertain. The CDR3 has 15 residues. V was trimmed by 5 bases and J by 0 bases, leaving 11 bases between them. Per germline, CDR1 MNHEY and CDR2 SVGEGT.

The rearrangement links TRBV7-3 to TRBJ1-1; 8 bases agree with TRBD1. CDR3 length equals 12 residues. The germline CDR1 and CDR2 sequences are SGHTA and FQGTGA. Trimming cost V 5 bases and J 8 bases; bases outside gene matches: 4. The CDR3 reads CASSRRTGEAFF. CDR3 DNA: TGTGCCAGCAGCCGAAGGACAGGGGAAGCTTTCTTT. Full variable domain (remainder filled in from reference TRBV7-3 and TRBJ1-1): GAGVSQTPSNKVTEKGKYVELRCDPISGHTALYWYRQSLGQGPEFLIYFQGTGAADDSGLPNDRFFAVRPEGSVSTLKIQRTERGDSAVYLCASSRRTGEAFFGQGTRLTVV.

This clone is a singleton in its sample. For the CDR3, the DNA is TGTGCCAGTTCCAATTCAGGGGGATCACCCCTCCACTTT. Translation gives CASSNSGGSPLHF. The chain links TRBV18 to TRBJ1-6, with TRBD1 identical over 7 bases. The CDR3 has 13 residues. CDR1 is KGHSH and CDR2 is LQKENI in the germline V gene. After removal of 9 bases from V and 10 bases from J, the junction contained 9 bases not matched to a gene. Looking up the rest from reference TRBV18 and TRBJ1-6 gives the full variable domain: NAGVMQNPRHLVRRRGQEARLRCSPMKGHSHVYWYRQLPEEGLKFMVYLQKENIIDESGMPKERFSAEFPKEGPSILRIQQVVRGDSAAYFCASSNSGGSPLHFGNGTRLTVT.

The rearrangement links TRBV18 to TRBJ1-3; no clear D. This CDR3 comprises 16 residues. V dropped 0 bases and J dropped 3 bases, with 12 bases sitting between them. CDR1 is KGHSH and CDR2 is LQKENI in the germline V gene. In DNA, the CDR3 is TGTGCCAGCTCACCACCGTTCTTGGCTTTTGGAAACACCATATATTTT. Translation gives CASSPPFLAFGNTIYF. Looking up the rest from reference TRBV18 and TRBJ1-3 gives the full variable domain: NAGVMQNPRHLVRRRGQEARLRCSPMKGHSHVYWYRQLPEEGLKFMVYLQKENIIDESGMPKERFSAEFPKEGPSILRIQQVVRGDSAAYFCASSPPFLAFGNTIYFGEGSWLTVV.

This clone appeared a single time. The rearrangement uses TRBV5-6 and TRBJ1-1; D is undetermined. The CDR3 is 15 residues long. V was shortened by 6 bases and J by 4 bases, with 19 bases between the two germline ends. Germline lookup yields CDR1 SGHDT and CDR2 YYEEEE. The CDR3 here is CASIEEAAKGTEAFF. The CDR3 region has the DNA TGTGCCAGCATCGAGGAAGCGGCAAAGGGCACTGAAGCTTTCTTT.

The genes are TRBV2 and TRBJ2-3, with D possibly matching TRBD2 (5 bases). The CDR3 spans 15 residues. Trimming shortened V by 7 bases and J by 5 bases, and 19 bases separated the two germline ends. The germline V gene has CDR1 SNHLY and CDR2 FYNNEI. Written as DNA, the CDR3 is TGTGCCAGCAAAATACAAACTAGTCGGGGAGATACGCAGTATTTT. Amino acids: CASKIQTSRGDTQYF. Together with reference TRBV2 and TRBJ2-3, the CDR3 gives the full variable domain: EPEVTQTPSHQVTQMGQEVILRCVPISNHLYFYWYRQILGQKVEFLVSFYNNEISEKSEIFDDQFSVERPDGSNFTLKIRSTKLEDSAMYFCASKIQTSRGDTQYFGPGTRLTVL.

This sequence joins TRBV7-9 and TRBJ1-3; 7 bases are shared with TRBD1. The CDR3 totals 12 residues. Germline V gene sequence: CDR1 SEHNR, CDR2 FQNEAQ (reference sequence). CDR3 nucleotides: TGTGCGAGGGACAGCTCTGGAAACACCATATATTTT. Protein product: CARDSSGNTIYF.

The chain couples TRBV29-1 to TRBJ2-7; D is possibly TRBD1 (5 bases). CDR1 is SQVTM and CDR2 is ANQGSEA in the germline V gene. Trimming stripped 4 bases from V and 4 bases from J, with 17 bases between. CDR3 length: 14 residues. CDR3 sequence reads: CSVVIGQGAYEQYF. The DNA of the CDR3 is TGCAGCGTTGTCATCGGGCAGGGTGCTTACGAGCAGTACTTC.

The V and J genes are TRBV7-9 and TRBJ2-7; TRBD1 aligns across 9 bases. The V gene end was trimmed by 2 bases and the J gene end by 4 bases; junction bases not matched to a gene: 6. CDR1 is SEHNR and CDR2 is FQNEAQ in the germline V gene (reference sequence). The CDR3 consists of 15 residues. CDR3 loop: CASSLRQGGNYEQYF. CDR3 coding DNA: TGTGCCAGCAGCTTAAGACAGGGGGGGAATTACGAGCAGTACTTC.

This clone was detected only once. This CDR3 reads CASSPRQGEEPYEQYF. The CDR3 DNA follows: TGTGCCAGCAGCCCACGACAGGGGGAGGAGCCCTACGAGCAGTACTTC. This rearrangement joins TRBV9 to TRBJ2-7; 9 bases fit TRBD1. Per germline, CDR1 SGDLS and CDR2 YYNGEE. CDR3 size: 16 residues. V lost 4 bases, J lost 2 bases, and 10 bases stayed unmatched.

CDR3 residues: CASSPLIANQETQYF. CDR3 coding DNA: TGCGCCAGCAGCCCGTTAATAGCGAACCAAGAGACCCAGTACTTC. The rearrangement joins TRBV5-1 to TRBJ2-5; tentatively, D is TRBD2 (5 bases). The CDR3 totals 15 residues. In germline, CDR1 is SGHRS, CDR2 YFSETQ. The ends were cut back, 4 bases at V and 0 bases at J, with 13 bases in the middle.

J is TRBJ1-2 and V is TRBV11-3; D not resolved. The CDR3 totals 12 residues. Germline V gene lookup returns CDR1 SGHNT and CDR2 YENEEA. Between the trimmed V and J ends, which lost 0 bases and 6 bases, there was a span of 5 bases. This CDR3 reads CASSLDGDGYTF. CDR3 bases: TGTGCCAGCAGCTTAGACGGGGATGGCTACACCTTC.